This T cell receptor (beta chain) was sequenced in a study of blood T cell repertoires in COVID-19. The V and J ends lost 5 bases and 5 bases respectively, with 15 bases between them. CDR1 and CDR2 from the germline V gene are LNHDA and SQIVND (reference sequence). The CDR3 has 14 residues. Assay: immunoSEQ multiplex PCR; the TCRdb copy retains only in-frame clones and omits some. The sample has some 140,000 clones; more than 75% are singletons. The chain employs TRBV19 and TRBJ1-1; TRBD1 is a possible D gene (6 bases). The specimen sequenced was peripheral blood. The sequence was collected from a man aged 55 to 70 who had recovered from COVID-19. This CDR3 reads CASSPGGGVTEAFF. For the CDR3, the DNA is TGTGCCAGTAGTCCTGGGGGGGGCGTGACTGAAGCTTTCTTT.